The rows below give T cell receptor beta chains drawn from one sample of a study of blood T cell repertoires in COVID-19. Clones were read by immunoSEQ multiplex PCR, and TCRdb kept only the in-frame ones, dropping some. The sample has roughly 150,000 clones, about four fifths seen once. The sequenced sample was peripheral blood. These receptors originate from a woman aged 80 or over with acute or convalescent COVID-19. CDR3s include the opening cysteine and the closing phenylalanine or tryptophan. D genes are given only for firm matches. Expanded clones are given a class, and other clones once, few, many or no size at all.

clone size	V gene	J gene	D gene	CDR3 protein	CDR3 DNA
.	TRBV19	TRBJ1-3	TRBD1	CASKSVSGQGLGNTIYF	TGTGCCAGTAAATCGGTTTCGGGACAGGGGCTTGGAAACACCATATATTTT
once	TRBV5-5	TRBJ1-4	TRBD1	CASSSPGQGDNEKLFF	TGTGCCAGCAGCTCCCCCGGACAGGGAGATAATGAAAAACTGTTTTTT
.	TRBV9	TRBJ2-1	.	CASSVAVGGYNEQFF	TGTGCCAGCAGCGTAGCTGTCGGGGGCTACAATGAGCAGTTCTTC
.	TRBV27	TRBJ2-5	TRBD1	CASRGRTGGGETQYF	TGTGCCAGCAGGGGAAGGACAGGGGGCGGTGAGACCCAGTACTTC
few	TRBV19	TRBJ2-7	.	CASSIDDRNPYEQYF	TGTGCCAGTAGTATAGATGACAGGAACCCCTACGAGCAGTACTTC
.	TRBV3-1/TRBV3-2	TRBJ2-7	TRBD1	CASSVGTANYEQYF	TGTGCCAGCAGCGTAGGGACAGCGAACTACGAGCAGTACTTC
.	TRBV30	TRBJ1-6	TRBD1	CAWSQDRGGSPLHF	TGTGCCTGGAGTCAAGACAGGGGAGGTTCACCCCTCCACTTT
.	TRBV2	TRBJ2-1	TRBD2	CASSELLAGPSSYNEQFF	TGTGCCAGCAGTGAGCTGCTAGCGGGCCCCAGCTCCTACAATGAGCAGTTCTTC
.	TRBV6-5	TRBJ1-1	.	CASSYAVGREGEAFF	TGTGCCAGCAGTTACGCCGTCGGTCGGGAAGGGGAAGCTTTCTTT
.	TRBV14	TRBJ2-7	.	CASSQDRGRASEQYF	TGTGCCAGCAGCCAAGATAGGGGGAGGGCCTCCGAGCAGTACTTC
.	TRBV11-2	TRBJ2-3	TRBD2	CASSPVTSGETDTQYF	TGTGCCAGCAGCCCCGTGACTAGCGGGGAGACAGATACGCAGTATTTT
.	TRBV7-2	TRBJ2-7	.	CASSDPTGYEQYF	TGTGCCAGCAGCGACCCCACAGGGTACGAGCAGTACTTC
.	TRBV6-5	TRBJ1-6	.	CASSYALTGMDSPLHF	TGTGCCAGCAGTTACGCCTTGACAGGCATGGATTCACCCCTCCACTTT
once	TRBV2	TRBJ2-7	.	CASSETAGYYEQYF	TGTGCCAGCAGTGAGACGGCGGGGTACTACGAGCAGTACTTC
.	TRBV16	TRBJ2-5	TRBD1	CASSQSRGLETQYF	TGTGCCAGCAGCCAATCGAGGGGGCTAGAGACCCAGTACTTC
.	TRBV10-1	TRBJ2-5	.	CASSESTVATQYF	TGCGCCAGCAGTGAGAGCACAGTGGCGACCCAGTACTTC
.	TRBV27	TRBJ2-3	.	CASSLGLTLSTDTQYF	TGTGCCAGCAGCCTGGGACTCACCTTGAGCACAGATACGCAGTATTTT
.	TRBV7-8	TRBJ2-1	.	CASSLGTNNEQFF	TGTGCCAGCAGCTTAGGGACTAACAATGAGCAGTTCTTC